This T cell receptor (beta chain) appears in the sequencing data of a study of T-cell memory formation after mild COVID-19. V dropped 7 bases and J dropped 2; count of bases not matched to a gene: 5. Germline lookup yields CDR1 DFQATT and CDR2 SNEGSKA (reference sequence). This CDR3 region has 13 residues. Study-level results: Clones that contracted clustered mainly in CM and EM if CD4+ and in EMRA if CD8+.

This clonotype has more than one count but fewer than ten. Its antigen is undetermined. Each CDR3 protein is one row after TCRdb ran MiXCR on the 5' RACE reads. There are roughly 200,000 distinct CDR3 sequences in the sample; around 20% occur only once, and around 2.4% lies in the top ten. The sequencing input was PBMCs or a T cell subset sorted from them (not recorded which). The genes are TRBV20-1 and TRBJ2-3, with TRBD2 matching 8 bases. This receptor was obtained from an adult woman who had mild COVID-19 (a few samples of this study predate the infection). Cell type and time point are not known. The chain's CDR3 is CSGAAGVTDTQYF. The CDR3 DNA sequence: TGCAGTGGAGCAGCGGGGGTCACAGATACGCAGTATTTT.